The sequence of this T cell receptor (beta chain) was determined in a study of CD8 T cells in Susac syndrome. The T cells that were sequenced for TCR beta were CD8+ and CD4+ cells from blood. The CDR3 covers 14 residues. Germline-derived CDR1 and CDR2 are MNHNY and SVGAGI (reference sequence). Between the trimmed V and J ends, which lost 3 bases and 2 bases, there was a span of 8 bases. Random hexamers primed reverse transcription of roughly 0.45 to 1 ug RNA. A single record per CDR3 protein comes from TCRdb applying MiXCR to the immunoSEQ multiplex PCR reads. The sample has approximately 190,000 distinct CDR3 sequences, 95% seen once; the top ten hold around 0.16%.

Sequencing was carried out using CD8+ T cells from PBMCs. The origin of this receptor is a human donor with Susac syndrome. V usage is TRBV6-6 and J usage is TRBJ1-5; unclear D gene. CDR3 nucleotides: TGTGCCAGCAGTTATACGCAGGGCAATCAGCCCCAGCATTTT. Translated: CASSYTQGNQPQHF.